This T cell receptor (beta chain) came from a study of T-cell memory formation after mild COVID-19. TCRdb ran MiXCR on the 5' RACE reads and lists one entry per CDR3 protein. Among 470,000 or so distinct CDR3 sequences listed, roughly 20% were seen once. CDR3 size: 15 residues. Germline-derived CDR1 and CDR2 are SGHTA and FQGNSA. The germline V and J ends were trimmed by 1 base and 8 bases, with 16 bases remaining between them. This clonotype has a count of ten or more. Sequenced input: PBMCs or a T cell subset sorted from them (not recorded which). The rearrangement joins TRBV7-2 to TRBJ2-3; the D gene could be TRBD1 or TRBD2 (5 bases each). This clonotype was sampled from an adult woman who had mild COVID-19 (a few samples of this study predate the infection). Cell type and time point are not known. CDR3 coding DNA: TGTGCCAGCAGCTTAGAGGGATATGGGGGAGTTACGCAGTATTTT. Its translation: CASSLEGYGGVTQYF. Complete variable domain (other parts from reference TRBV7-2 and TRBJ2-3): GAGVSQSPSNKVTEKGKDVELRCDPISGHTALYWYRQSLGQGLEFLIYFQGNSAPDKSGLPSDRFSAERTGGSVSTLTIQRTQQEDSAVYLCASSLEGYGGVTQYFGPGTRLTVL.